Below are 29 T cell receptor beta chains sequenced from a single sample in a study of identical twins. TCRdb fed the 5' RACE reads into MiXCR, producing one record per CDR3 protein. Among roughly 260,000 distinct CDR3 sequences listed, over 12% were seen once. The sample consisted of memory (CD45RO+) T cells sorted from blood. The receptors stem from a woman under 30 in good health.

The DNA of the CDR3 is TGCAGTGCTTTCCCGTACAGGGGGCACGAAAAACTGTTTTTT. Its translation: CSAFPYRGHEKLFF. This sequence joins TRBV20-1 and TRBJ1-4; 9 bases align to TRBD1. The V gene end was trimmed by 5 bases and the J gene end by 8 bases; junction bases not matched to a gene: 9. Per the germline V gene, CDR1 is DFQATT and CDR2 is SNEGSKA (reference sequence). This CDR3 spans 14 amino acids.

This clonotype has a handful of counts. The chain joins TRBV12-3 or TRBV12-4 to TRBJ1-6, with 10 bases fitting TRBD1. The trim removed 6 bases at V and 10 bases at J, leaving 3 bases unmatched. CDR3 size: 13 residues. For the CDR3, the DNA is TGTGCCAGCAGCGGGACAGGGGAATCACCCCTCCACTTT. Its protein is CASSGTGESPLHF.

CDR3 sequence reads: CSALAGTSSYNEQFF. The DNA for the CDR3 is TGCAGTGCGCTAGCGGGGACGAGCTCCTACAATGAGCAGTTCTTC. The chain couples TRBV20-1 to TRBJ2-1, with 9 nucleotides matching TRBD2. J was trimmed by 0 bases and V by 6 bases; bases with no gene match: 6. Germline CDR1 and CDR2: DFQATT and SNEGSKA (reference sequence). The CDR3 covers 15 residues.

This clonotype turned up a few times. The chain is built from TRBV7-9 and TRBJ2-7; TRBD2 matches at 8 bases. V gave up 7 bases and J gave up 3 bases; unmatched junction bases: 11. The germline V gene encodes CDR1 SEHNR and CDR2 FQNEAQ (reference sequence). The CDR3 has 15 residues. For the CDR3, the DNA is TGTGCCAGCACCTCCCTTAGCGGGACATACTACGAGCAGTACTTC. Protein product: CASTSLSGTYYEQYF.

The table lists this clonotype with a few counts. The chain combines TRBV2 with TRBJ1-1; 9 bases map to TRBD1. There are 13 residues in the CDR3. CDR1 is SNHLY and CDR2 is FYNNEI in the germline V gene. J gave up 9 bases and V 6 bases, and 8 bases lay outside the gene matches. CDR3 amino acids: CASRGQGGLQAFF. In nucleotides, the CDR3 is TGTGCCAGCAGGGGACAGGGAGGTCTCCAAGCTTTCTTT.

Only a few counts were recorded for this clonotype. The chain combines TRBV11-2 with TRBJ2-1; D not resolved. The CDR3 is 16 amino acids. Trimming shortened V by 1 base and J by 6 bases, and 16 bases separated the two germline ends. The germline gives CDR1 SGHAT, CDR2 FQNNGV. The CDR3 reads CASSLGFNERVNEQFF. The CDR3 nucleotides are TGTGCCAGCAGCTTAGGTTTCAACGAAAGGGTCAATGAGCAGTTCTTC.

V gene TRBV15 combines with J gene TRBJ2-2; D remains unclear. V shed 3 bases and J shed 0 bases, with 14 bases lying between them. The CDR3 sequence is 17 residues long. Germline values: CDR1 LNHNV, CDR2 YYDKDF (reference sequence). Here the CDR3 reads CATSSDLNHANTGELFF. Written as DNA, the CDR3 is TGTGCCACCAGCAGTGACCTGAACCACGCGAACACCGGGGAGCTGTTTTTT. Drawing the rest from reference TRBV15 and TRBJ2-2, the complete variable domain is DAMVIQNPRYQVTQFGKPVTLSCSQTLNHNVMYWYQQKSSQAPKLLFHYYDKDFNNEADTPDNFQSRRPNTSFCFLDIRSPGLGDTAMYLCATSSDLNHANTGELFFGEGSRLTVL.

This clonotype was seen once. One junction end disagrees with the germline gene, perhaps due to a read error. The V gene is TRBV6-5, the J gene TRBJ2-2; D is perhaps TRBD1 or TRBD2 (5 bases each). The CDR3 spans 14 residues. The germline gives CDR1 MNHEY, CDR2 SVGAGI. CDR3 nucleotides: TGTGCCAGTAGTTGGGGGATTAACACCGGGGAGCTGTTTTTT. Its translation is CASSWGINTGELFF.

This clonotype has more than one count but fewer than ten. As DNA, the CDR3 is TGTGCCAGCAGTTACGACAACCCTAAAGGAAAACTGTTTTTT. It encodes CASSYDNPKGKLFF. This chain links TRBV6-5 with TRBJ1-4; D not resolved. The CDR3 spans 14 residues. CDR1 and CDR2 (germline): MNHEY, SVGAGI. Trimming pared 2 bases from V and 10 bases from J, leaving 14 bases between.

This clonotype was counted only a few times. The chain couples TRBV7-2 to TRBJ2-1, with 10 bases aligning to TRBD2. The junction had 4 bases not matched to a gene; V was cut back by 2 bases and J by 3 bases. The length of the CDR3 is 16 residues. The germline gives CDR1 SGHTA, CDR2 FQGNSA. CDR3 bases: TGTGCCAGCAGCTTAAAACTAGCGGGACTCTACAATGAGCAGTTCTTC. Protein product: CASSLKLAGLYNEQFF.

The sample holds many counts of this clonotype. The rearrangement joins TRBV3-1 to TRBJ1-1, with unresolved D. CDR1 is LGHDT and CDR2 is YNNKEL in the germline V gene (reference sequence). V was clipped by 3 bases and J by 4 bases, with 6 bases between them. CDR3 length: 12 residues. CDR3 nucleotide sequence: TGTGCCAGCAGCCAGAGGGTCACTGAAGCTTTCTTT. It yields the protein CASSQRVTEAFF.

The sample holds a few counts of this clonotype. The chain carries TRBV18 and TRBJ2-7; 9 nucleotides line up with TRBD2. The germline V gene has CDR1 KGHSH and CDR2 LQKENI. Trimming at V came to 1 base and at J to 5 bases, leaving 15 bases not matched to a gene. The CDR3 has 18 amino acids. The CDR3 is CASSPQTGLSGRQDEQYF. CDR3 in DNA: TGTGCCAGCTCACCACAGACAGGACTTAGCGGGAGACAAGACGAGCAGTACTTC. The complete variable domain, with remaining parts taken from reference TRBV18 and TRBJ2-7, reads NAGVMQNPRHLVRRRGQEARLRCSPMKGHSHVYWYRQLPEEGLKFMVYLQKENIIDESGMPKERFSAEFPKEGPSILRIQQVVRGDSAAYFCASSPQTGLSGRQDEQYFGPGTRLTVT.

This clonotype was found many times. The chain is built from TRBV7-2 and TRBJ2-7, with D perhaps matching TRBD2 (5 bases). CDR1 SGHTA and CDR2 FQGNSA come from the germline V gene. The length of the CDR3 is 15 residues. Trimming stripped 1 base from V and 0 bases from J, with 10 bases between. CDR3 in amino acids: CASSLVGSGSYEQYF. Written as DNA, the CDR3 is TGTGCCAGCAGCTTAGTTGGCAGCGGCTCCTACGAGCAGTACTTC. The variable domain in full, completed from reference TRBV7-2 and TRBJ2-7, reads GAGVSQSPSNKVTEKGKDVELRCDPISGHTALYWYRQSLGQGLEFLIYFQGNSAPDKSGLPSDRFSAERTGGSVSTLTIQRTQQEDSAVYLCASSLVGSGSYEQYFGPGTRLTVT.

This rearrangement joins TRBV5-1 to TRBJ2-7, with D unresolved. The V end lost 4 bases, the J end lost 3 bases, and 14 bases lay between the germline ends. Germline loops: CDR1 SGHRS, CDR2 YFSETQ. This CDR3 spans 14 amino acids. The CDR3 loop reads CASSAGPRSYEQYF. CDR3 sequence (DNA): TGCGCCAGCAGCGCCGGTCCTAGGAGCTACGAGCAGTACTTC.

The count of this clonotype is one. The CDR3 nucleotides are TGTGCCAGCACAGGGGGCCATAGCTATGGCTACACCTTC. It yields the protein CASTGGHSYGYTF. The V gene is TRBV6-1, the J gene TRBJ1-2; 8 positions match TRBD1. CDR3 length: 13 amino acids. V shed 7 bases, J shed 4 bases, and the junction held 5 bases outside the gene matches. Germline assignment: CDR1 MNHNS and CDR2 SASEGT.

The CDR3 coding sequence is TGTGCCAGCAGTGGATTAAGCGGAAACCTCCCCGGGGAGCTGTTTTTT. The encoded protein is CASSGLSGNLPGELFF. The J gene is TRBJ2-2, the V gene TRBV12-3 or TRBV12-4; perhaps TRBD2 as D (5 bases). The CDR3 is 16 residues long. The V gene lost 5 bases and the J gene lost 6 bases, with 19 bases spanning the gap.

This clonotype was observed at least ten times. The chain uses TRBV5-1 and TRBJ2-2; D could derive from TRBD1 or TRBD2 (5 bases each). This CDR3 contains 15 residues. V was trimmed by 5 bases and J by 3 bases, leaving 14 bases between them. The germline gives CDR1 SGHRS, CDR2 YFSETQ. The CDR3 loop is CASRPPGPYTGELFF. The CDR3 nucleotides read TGCGCCAGCAGACCTCCGGGACCCTACACCGGGGAGCTGTTTTTT.

This clonotype was detected only a few times. The chain combines TRBV6-5 with TRBJ1-2; TRBD1 matches 7 bases. The V gene end was trimmed by 4 bases and the J gene end by 8 bases; junction bases not matched to a gene: 16. Germline CDR1 is MNHEY and CDR2 is SVGAGI. The CDR3 runs 16 residues. The CDR3 region has the DNA TGTGCCAGCAGTTTCCCGGGACAGTTTGAAGAAGGGGGCTACACCTTC. The encoded protein is CASSFPGQFEEGGYTF.

The sample holds many counts of this clonotype. V gene TRBV3-1 combines with J gene TRBJ2-3; 7 bases align to TRBD2. Germline V CDR1 and CDR2: LGHDT, YNNKEL (reference sequence). After removal of 1 base from V and 5 bases from J, the junction contained 9 bases not matched to a gene. The CDR3 has 16 amino acids. The CDR3 DNA follows: TGTGCCAGCAGCCAAGTACCATCAGGACTAGGAGATACGCAGTATTTT. Translated: CASSQVPSGLGDTQYF.

The rearrangement joins TRBV20-1 to TRBJ2-3; D is possibly TRBD2 (5 bases). Trimming took off 2 bases at V and 2 bases at J, with 11 bases between the two ends. The CDR3 totals 14 residues. CDR1 DFQATT and CDR2 SNEGSKA come from the germline V gene (reference sequence). The CDR3 loop reads CSARLPGFTDTQYF. CDR3 nucleotides: TGCAGTGCTAGACTTCCGGGGTTCACAGATACGCAGTATTTT.

The table lists this clonotype with a few counts. The chain couples TRBV20-1 to TRBJ2-1; TRBD2 matches at 9 bases. V lost 1 base and J lost 7; bases outside the gene matches: 11. The CDR3 has 16 amino acids. CDR1 and CDR2 (germline): DFQATT, SNEGSKA (reference sequence). The CDR3 region has the DNA TGCAGTGCTAGAGGGGTGACTAGCGGTTTAGTGAATGAGCAGTTCTTC. Its translation is CSARGVTSGLVNEQFF.

This clonotype occurred many times. The chain is built from TRBV20-1 and TRBJ2-3; 9 bases are shared with TRBD2. With 4 bases clipped from V and 4 bases from J, the junction kept 3 bases outside the gene matches. The CDR3 has 13 amino acids. Germline CDR1 reads DFQATT; CDR2 reads SNEGSKA (reference sequence). In nucleotides, the CDR3 is TGCAGTGCTATCACTAGCGGGCCAGATACGCAGTATTTT. This sequence encodes CSAITSGPDTQYF.

This clonotype was seen more than once but under ten times. This chain uses TRBV20-1 with TRBJ2-7; TRBD2 agrees at 11 bases. The CDR3 totals 14 residues. The ends lost 6 bases at V and 3 bases at J; junction bases unmatched: 7. The germline gives CDR1 DFQATT, CDR2 SNEGSKA (reference sequence). For the CDR3, the DNA is TGCAGTGCCGTTAGAGGACTAGCGGGCTACGAGCAGTACTTC. This translates into CSAVRGLAGYEQYF.

This chain links TRBV7-9 with TRBJ2-7; D uncertain. The CDR3 totals 15 residues. V was pared by 2 bases and J by 6 bases, with 17 bases between. In germline, CDR1 is SEHNR, CDR2 FQNEAQ (reference sequence). The CDR3 protein is CASSLSGLSVSEQYF. In DNA form, the CDR3 reads TGTGCCAGCAGCTTAAGTGGTCTCTCCGTTAGCGAGCAGTACTTC.

This clonotype has a handful of counts. V usage is TRBV20-1 and J usage is TRBJ2-3, with 9 bases identical to TRBD2. In germline, CDR1 is DFQATT, CDR2 SNEGSKA (reference sequence). This CDR3 is built from 17 residues. After removal of 6 bases from V and 3 bases from J, the junction contained 16 bases not matched to a gene. The chain's CDR3 is CSAQSPSGAPETDTQYF. CDR3 DNA sequence: TGCAGTGCACAGTCCCCTAGCGGGGCGCCAGAGACAGATACGCAGTATTTT.

Comment on this clonotype: A read error may be the cause here, since a much bigger clone is one base away. The chain is built from TRBV7-8 and TRBJ2-1, with D hard to call. The length of the CDR3 is 12 residues. CDR1 SGHVS and CDR2 FQNEAQ come from the germline V gene. V shed 1 base and J shed 5 bases, with 3 bases lying between them. The CDR3 sequence is CASSLVNNEQFF. The CDR3 nucleotides read TGTGCCAGCAGCTTAGTTAACAATGAGCAGTTCTTC.

This clonotype was picked up many times. The rearrangement uses TRBV12-3 or TRBV12-4 and TRBJ1-2, with D uncertain. This CDR3 is built from 14 residues. V lost 1 base, J lost 4 bases, and 10 bases lay in between. CDR3 region: CASSLGTMGYGYTF. CDR3 coding DNA: TGTGCCAGCAGTTTAGGGACCATGGGCTATGGCTACACCTTC.

This clonotype was detected a few times. J is TRBJ2-1 and V is TRBV6-6; no clear D gene. V lost 0 bases, J lost 5 bases, and 5 bases lay in between. The CDR3 loop spans 13 amino acids. Germline V gene lookup returns CDR1 MNHNY and CDR2 SVGAGI (reference sequence). The CDR3 here is CASSYSGDNEQFF. In DNA form, the CDR3 reads TGTGCCAGCAGTTACTCGGGCGACAATGAGCAGTTCTTC.

The DNA of the CDR3 is TGTGCCAGCAGCTTAAGGGGGAGTCCCGTCGATGAGCAGTTCTTC. Protein sequence: CASSLRGSPVDEQFF. The chain has TRBV7-2 and TRBJ2-1; maybe TRBD1 (6 bases). This CDR3 is built from 15 residues. From germline, CDR1 is SGHTA and CDR2 FQGNSA. Trimming took 2 bases from V and 8 from J, leaving 16 bases between them.